A single sample gave rise to the 25 T cell receptor beta chains below, sequenced in a study of early T cells in non-severe SARS-CoV-2 infection. TCRdb used MiXCR to reprocess the 5' RACE reads, holding one entry per CDR3 protein. The repertoire has tens of thousands of distinct CDR3 sequences, around 3.9% of them found once; the top ten carry approximately 4.4%. The sample consisted of whole blood. The receptor source for this set is an adult who was a healthcare worker with PCR-confirmed SARS-CoV-2 infection or an uninfected control (not recorded which).

Worth noting for this clonotype: A single base separates this from a much larger clone, so it may be a read error. The chain combines TRBV3-1 with TRBJ2-1; either TRBD1 or TRBD2 may supply D (5 bases each). The CDR3 runs 13 residues. Germline V lookup: CDR1 LGHDT, CDR2 YNNKEL (reference sequence). The CDR3 spells CARSQERGGEQFF. CDR3 DNA: TGTGCCAGAAGCCAAGAAAGGGGCGGGGAGCAGTTCTTC.

This clonotype was found many times. This sequence joins TRBV29-1 and TRBJ2-1, with D possibly TRBD2 on 5 matching bases. V was cut by 0 bases and J by 9 bases, with 21 bases left in between. This CDR3 contains 16 residues. Germline loops: CDR1 SQVTM, CDR2 ANQGSEA. For the CDR3, the DNA is TGCAGCGTTGAAGATGGAGGCGTTTCCTTATTAATTGAGCAGTTCTTC. Its protein product is CSVEDGGVSLLIEQFF.

This clonotype was detected ten times or more. The V and J genes are TRBV24-1 and TRBJ2-2; 7 positions match TRBD2. Germline CDR1 reads KGHDR; CDR2 reads SFDVKD. The CDR3 runs to 14 residues. With V trimmed by 5 bases and J by 6 bases, 5 bases remained unmatched. The CDR3 DNA sequence: TGTGCCACCAGTGGAACGGGAGGAGCCGGGGAGCTGTTTTTT. It translates to CATSGTGGAGELFF.

Only a few counts were recorded for this clonotype. The gene calls are TRBV20-1 and TRBJ1-2, with TRBD1 identical over 7 bases. The junction had 9 bases not matched to a gene; V was cut back by 4 bases and J by 4 bases. Germline assignment: CDR1 DFQATT and CDR2 SNEGSKA (reference sequence). CDR3 length equals 14 residues. The CDR3 DNA is TGCAGTGCTACCGGGACAGCCCGGGGCTATGGCTACACCTTC. Protein product: CSATGTARGYGYTF.

This clonotype turned up a few times. The chain recombines TRBV6-1 with TRBJ2-7; D is undetermined. The V gene lost 2 bases and the J gene lost 2 bases, with 4 bases spanning the gap. Germline lookup yields CDR1 MNHNS and CDR2 SASEGT. This CDR3 has 12 amino acids. The CDR3 here is CASSELTYEQYF. The CDR3, as DNA: TGTGCCAGCAGTGAACTAACCTACGAGCAGTACTTC.

This clonotype has a count of ten or more. The J gene is TRBJ2-5, the V gene TRBV7-9; TRBD2 agrees at 10 bases. With 4 bases clipped from V and 4 bases from J, the junction kept 3 bases outside the gene matches. The CDR3 extends over 14 amino acids. The germline CDR1 and CDR2 sequences are SEHNR and FQNEAQ (reference sequence). CDR3 region: CASSSTSGSETQYF. The CDR3 DNA follows: TGTGCCAGCAGCTCGACTAGCGGGTCAGAGACCCAGTACTTC.

The V gene is TRBV6-4, the J gene TRBJ2-1, with D possibly TRBD1 on 5 matching bases. Trimming left V 0 bases short and J 4 bases short, with 7 bases between. Germline assignment: CDR1 MRHNA and CDR2 SNTAGT. The CDR3 loop spans 14 amino acids. The CDR3 nucleotides are TGTGCCAGCAGTGACTCAGCAGGGTACAATGAGCAGTTCTTC. Translation: CASSDSAGYNEQFF.

In this sample, this clonotype is medium-sized (0.01 to 0.1%). The rearrangement links TRBV2 to TRBJ1-2; D gene unclear. This CDR3 region has 13 residues. Per germline, CDR1 SNHLY and CDR2 FYNNEI. Trimming cost V 7 bases and J 7 bases, with 16 bases left between them. CDR3: CASILPGMGGYTF. CDR3 bases: TGTGCCAGCATCCTCCCTGGAATGGGTGGCTACACCTTC.

This clonotype was detected many times. The chain couples TRBV6-1 to TRBJ2-5; D call uncertain. The CDR3 consists of 11 residues. The V end was cut by 2 bases, the J end by 11 bases, with 9 bases between. Germline CDR1 MNHNS, CDR2 SASEGT. CDR3 nucleotide sequence: TGTGCCAGCAGTGAAACCCAGAATCAGTACTTC. As protein: CASSETQNQYF.

This clonotype was recorded many times. The chain joins TRBV28 to TRBJ2-5; no reliable D call. The CDR3 has 13 amino acids. Germline V lookup: CDR1 MDHEN, CDR2 SYDVKM. V was pared by 6 bases and J by 0 bases, with 8 bases between. This CDR3 is CASSRANQETQYF. The CDR3 bases are TGTGCCAGCAGCCGGGCTAACCAAGAGACCCAGTACTTC.

This clonotype was seen only a few times. The chain is built from TRBV3-1 and TRBJ2-5; TRBD2 is a possible D gene (6 bases). V was trimmed by 5 bases and J by 5 bases, leaving 18 bases between them. This CDR3 has 15 amino acids. The germline gives CDR1 LGHDT, CDR2 YNNKEL (reference sequence). CDR3 bases: TGTGCCAGCAGCGTCAGGACTACCATCCCCGAGACCCAGTACTTC. It specifies CASSVRTTIPETQYF.

V usage is TRBV7-9 and J usage is TRBJ2-3; maybe TRBD2 (6 bases). V was pared by 5 bases and J by 2 bases, with 14 bases between. The CDR3 totals 15 residues. Germline CDR1 is SEHNR and CDR2 is FQNEAQ (reference sequence). The CDR3 DNA reads TGTGCCAGCAGCCTAGGAGGCGGGGTCACAGATACGCAGTATTTT. Protein product: CASSLGGGVTDTQYF.

At least ten counts were recorded for this clonotype. The chain has TRBV7-2 and TRBJ2-4, with D possibly TRBD1 on 5 matching bases. There are 16 residues in the CDR3. V lost 0 bases and J 0 bases, leaving 9 bases between the germline ends. Germline values: CDR1 SGHTA, CDR2 FQGNSA. The CDR3 nucleotides are TGTGCCAGCAGCTTAGCGCAGACAGCAGCCAAAAACATTCAGTACTTC. Translating it yields CASSLAQTAAKNIQYF.

This clonotype was recorded a few times. V usage is TRBV7-9 and J usage is TRBJ1-2, with D unclear. The germline V and J ends were trimmed by 5 bases and 3 bases, with 10 bases remaining between them. From germline, CDR1 is SEHNR and CDR2 FQNEAQ (reference sequence). CDR3 size: 13 residues. The CDR3 nucleotides are TGTGCCAGCAGCCTCAGGACGGACTATGGCTACACCTTC. Its protein is CASSLRTDYGYTF.

This clonotype was seen ten or more times. The chain uses TRBV10-2 and TRBJ2-7; 15 positions agree with TRBD2. Germline V gene data show CDR1 as WSHSY and CDR2 as SAAADI. The CDR3 has 19 amino acids. V trimming: 4 bases; J trimming: 1 base; junction bases outside the gene matches: 11. CDR3 nucleotide sequence: TGCGCCAGCAGTGCCAGGAGGGGACTAGCGGGAGGAAGGTCCTACGAGCAGTACTTC. Its protein is CASSARRGLAGGRSYEQYF.

This clonotype occurred many times. V and J are TRBV5-4 and TRBJ2-1; perhaps D is TRBD1 or TRBD2 (5 bases each). The CDR3 is 15 residues long. Germline V CDR1 and CDR2: SGHNT, YYREEE (reference sequence). V was clipped by 6 bases and J by 2 bases, with 15 bases between them. For the CDR3, the DNA is TGTGCCAGCACCTTAGGGGCGGGCACCTACAATGAGCAGTTCTTC. Protein product: CASTLGAGTYNEQFF.

This clonotype was counted a few times. The J gene is TRBJ2-7, the V gene TRBV5-1; either TRBD1 or TRBD2 may fit D (5 bases each). Trimming pared 0 bases from V and 0 bases from J, leaving 10 bases between. Germline CDR1 reads SGHRS; CDR2 reads YFSETQ. The CDR3 is made up of 15 amino acids. The CDR3 is CASSLAGTPSYEQYF. The CDR3 nucleotides are TGCGCCAGCAGCTTGGCCGGGACCCCCTCCTACGAGCAGTACTTC. The variable domain in full, with the rest retrieved from reference TRBV5-1 and TRBJ2-7, is KAGVTQTPRYLIKTRGQQVTLSCSPISGHRSVSWYQQTPGQGLQFLFEYFSETQRNKGNFPGRFSGRQFSNSRSEMNVSTLELGDSALYLCASSLAGTPSYEQYFGPGTRLTVT.

This clonotype has more than one count but fewer than ten. The chain is built from TRBV3-1 and TRBJ1-6; 8 bases fit TRBD1. Germline V lookup: CDR1 LGHDT, CDR2 YNNKEL (reference sequence). This CDR3 spans 18 amino acids. Unmatched junction bases numbered 14, after V lost 5 bases and J lost 5 bases. The CDR3 region is CASSTGQGKVANNSPLHF. The DNA for the CDR3 is TGTGCCAGCAGCACCGGACAGGGCAAAGTCGCTAATAATTCACCCCTCCACTTT.

This clonotype was detected a few times. This chain connects TRBV7-8 to TRBJ1-5, with a tentative D call TRBD1 (6 bases). Looked up from germline, CDR1 is SGHVS and CDR2 is FQNEAQ. The CDR3 contains 13 residues. V dropped 5 bases and J dropped 5 bases, with 10 bases sitting between them. The CDR3 bases are TGTGCCAGCAGCCGGACAGACTATCAGCCCCAGCATTTT. This translates into CASSRTDYQPQHF.

V is TRBV20-1 and J is TRBJ2-6, with unresolved D. Germline CDR1 DFQATT, CDR2 SNEGSKA (reference sequence). V lost 0 bases and J lost 0, with 6 bases in between. The CDR3 loop spans 15 amino acids. The CDR3 reads CSARDKYSGANVLTF. CDR3 DNA sequence: TGCAGTGCTAGAGATAAGTACTCTGGGGCCAACGTCCTGACTTTC.

This clonotype was observed many times. The gene calls are TRBV7-9 and TRBJ2-7; 10 nucleotides line up with TRBD2. CDR3 size: 16 residues. V shed 5 bases and J 5 bases; nucleotides not matched to a gene: 12. From germline, CDR1 is SEHNR and CDR2 FQNEAQ (reference sequence). As DNA, the CDR3 is TGTGCCAGCAGCCCGGATTCTAGCGGGAGTTATAACGAGCAGTACTTC. Residues: CASSPDSSGSYNEQYF.

This clonotype came up a few times. The rearrangement uses TRBV18 and TRBJ2-3; 9 bases map to TRBD2. Germline assignment: CDR1 KGHSH and CDR2 LQKENI. The V segment lost 3 bases and the J segment 2 bases; nucleotides outside the gene matches: 9. The CDR3 is made up of 17 amino acids. CDR3 sequence (DNA): TGTGCCAGCTCACCCCCCGGGACTAGCATCCACACAGATACGCAGTATTTT. This codes for CASSPPGTSIHTDTQYF.

This clonotype was recorded many times. The chain links TRBV29-1 to TRBJ2-7; 9 nucleotides agree with TRBD1. CDR1 and CDR2 from the germline V gene are SQVTM and ANQGSEA. The CDR3 consists of 16 residues. V lost 0 bases to trimming and J lost 3 bases; unmatched junction nucleotides: 9. CDR3 loop: CSVEEASPGQGYEQYF. In DNA, the CDR3 is TGCAGCGTTGAAGAGGCCTCTCCGGGACAGGGCTACGAGCAGTACTTC.

The V call is TRBV7-2, the J call TRBJ2-3; 9 nucleotides match TRBD2. The ends lost 5 bases at V and 0 bases at J; junction bases unmatched: 12. Germline V gives CDR1 SGHTA, CDR2 FQGNSA. The CDR3 is made up of 18 amino acids. CDR3 loop: CASSVRAGGPSSTDTQYF. The CDR3 DNA follows: TGTGCCAGCAGCGTCCGGGCGGGAGGGCCCTCTAGCACAGATACGCAGTATTTT.

This clonotype appeared many times. This chain links TRBV5-4 with TRBJ2-3; D uncertain. The CDR3 runs to 15 residues. Germline V gives CDR1 SGHNT, CDR2 YYREEE (reference sequence). Trimming shortened V by 2 bases and J by 4 bases, and 14 bases separated the two germline ends. DNA for the CDR3: TGTGCCAGCAGCTTCTTCGGAGCCCCCCCAGATACGCAGTATTTT. This codes for CASSFFGAPPDTQYF.